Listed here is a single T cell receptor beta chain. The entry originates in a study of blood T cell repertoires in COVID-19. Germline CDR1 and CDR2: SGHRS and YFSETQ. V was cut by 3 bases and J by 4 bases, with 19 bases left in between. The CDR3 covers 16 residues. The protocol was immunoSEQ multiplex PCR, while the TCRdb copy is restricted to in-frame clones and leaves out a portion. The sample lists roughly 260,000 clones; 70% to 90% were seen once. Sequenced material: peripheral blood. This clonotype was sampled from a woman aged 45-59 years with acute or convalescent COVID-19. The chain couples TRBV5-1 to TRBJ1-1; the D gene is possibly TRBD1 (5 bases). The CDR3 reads CASSSGGTDGGTEAFF. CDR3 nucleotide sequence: TGCGCCAGCAGCTCCGGAGGGACTGACGGTGGCACTGAAGCTTTCTTT.